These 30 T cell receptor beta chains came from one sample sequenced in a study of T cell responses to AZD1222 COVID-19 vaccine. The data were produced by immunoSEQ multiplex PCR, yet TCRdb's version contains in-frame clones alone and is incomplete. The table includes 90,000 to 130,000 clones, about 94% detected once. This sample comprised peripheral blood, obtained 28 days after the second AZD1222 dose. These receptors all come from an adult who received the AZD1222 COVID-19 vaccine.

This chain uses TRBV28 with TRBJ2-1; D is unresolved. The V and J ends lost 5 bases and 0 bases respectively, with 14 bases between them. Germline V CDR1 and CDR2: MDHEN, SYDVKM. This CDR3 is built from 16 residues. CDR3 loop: CASSNSGLHSYNEQFF. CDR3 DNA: TGTGCCAGCAGTAATTCGGGTCTCCACTCCTACAATGAGCAGTTCTTC.

The CDR3 DNA sequence: TGCGCCAGCAAAAGGGACAGGGGGTCCGACGAGCAGTACTTC. Translated, it gives CASKRDRGSDEQYF. J is TRBJ2-7 and V is TRBV10-1; TRBD1 matches 11 bases. V lost 7 bases, J lost 5 bases, and 7 bases stayed unmatched. This CDR3 is built from 14 residues. Germline CDR1 WNHNN, CDR2 SYGVQD (reference sequence).

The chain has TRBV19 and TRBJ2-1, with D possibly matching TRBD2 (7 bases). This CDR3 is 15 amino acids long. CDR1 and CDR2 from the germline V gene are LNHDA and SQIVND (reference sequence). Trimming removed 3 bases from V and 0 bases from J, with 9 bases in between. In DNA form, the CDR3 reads TGTGCCAGTAGTATGGGAGGGGGCTCCTACAATGAGCAGTTCTTC. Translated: CASSMGGGSYNEQFF.

The DNA for the CDR3 is TGTGCCAGCAGCTTGTCTGCCGGGACAGATGCTAACTATGGCTACACCTTC. As protein: CASSLSAGTDANYGYTF. J is TRBJ1-2 and V is TRBV5-4, with 7 bases aligning to TRBD1. The germline V gene encodes CDR1 SGHNT and CDR2 YYREEE (reference sequence). V dropped 1 base and J dropped 0; count of bases not matched to a gene: 9. The CDR3 has 17 residues. Complete variable domain (other parts from reference TRBV5-4 and TRBJ1-2): ETGVTQSPTHLIKTRGQQVTLRCSSQSGHNTVSWYQQALGQGPQFIFQYYREEENGRGNFPPRFSGLQFPNYSSELNVNALELDDSALYLCASSLSAGTDANYGYTFGSGTRLTVV.

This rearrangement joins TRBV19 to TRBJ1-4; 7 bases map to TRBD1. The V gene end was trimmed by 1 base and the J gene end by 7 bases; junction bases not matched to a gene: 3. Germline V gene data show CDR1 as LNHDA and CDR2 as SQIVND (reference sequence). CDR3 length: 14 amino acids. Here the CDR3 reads CASSIGQGGEKLFF. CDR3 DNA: TGTGCCAGTAGTATAGGACAGGGAGGTGAAAAACTGTTTTTT.

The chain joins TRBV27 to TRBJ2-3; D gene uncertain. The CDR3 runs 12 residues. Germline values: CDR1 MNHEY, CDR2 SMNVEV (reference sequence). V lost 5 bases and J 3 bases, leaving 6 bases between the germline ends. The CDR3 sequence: CASSMMTDTQYF. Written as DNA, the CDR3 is TGTGCCAGCAGTATGATGACAGATACGCAGTATTTT.

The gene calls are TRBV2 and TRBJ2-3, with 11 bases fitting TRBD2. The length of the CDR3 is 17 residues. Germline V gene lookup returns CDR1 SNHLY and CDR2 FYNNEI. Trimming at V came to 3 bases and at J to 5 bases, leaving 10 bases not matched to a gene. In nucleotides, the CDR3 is TGTGCCAGCAGTGACATGCTAGCGGGGGGTGCGTTAGATACGCAGTATTTT. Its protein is CASSDMLAGGALDTQYF.

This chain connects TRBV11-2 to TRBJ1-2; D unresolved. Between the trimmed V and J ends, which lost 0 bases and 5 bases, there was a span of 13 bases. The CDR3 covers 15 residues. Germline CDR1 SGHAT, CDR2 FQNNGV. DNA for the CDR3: TGTGCCAGCAGCTTAGACCCTCCTGGGAATTATGGCTACACCTTC. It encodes CASSLDPPGNYGYTF. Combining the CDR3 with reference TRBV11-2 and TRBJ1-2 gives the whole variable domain EAGVAQSPRYKIIEKRQSVAFWCNPISGHATLYWYQQILGQGPKLLIQFQNNGVVDDSQLPKDRFSAERLKGVDSTLKIQPAKLEDSAVYLCASSLDPPGNYGYTFGSGTRLTVV.

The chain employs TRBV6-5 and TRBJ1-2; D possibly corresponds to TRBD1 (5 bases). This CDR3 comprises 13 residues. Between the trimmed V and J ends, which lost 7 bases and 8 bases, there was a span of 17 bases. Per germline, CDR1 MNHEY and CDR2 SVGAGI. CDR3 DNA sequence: TGTGCCAGCAAACAAGGGGATACTTTAGGCTACACCTTC. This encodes CASKQGDTLGYTF.

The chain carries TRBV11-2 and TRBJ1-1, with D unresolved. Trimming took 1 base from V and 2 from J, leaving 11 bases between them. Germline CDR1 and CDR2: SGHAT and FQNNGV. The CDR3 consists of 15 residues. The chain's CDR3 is CASSLAYKSNTEAFF. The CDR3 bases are TGTGCCAGCAGCTTAGCATACAAATCAAACACTGAAGCTTTCTTT.

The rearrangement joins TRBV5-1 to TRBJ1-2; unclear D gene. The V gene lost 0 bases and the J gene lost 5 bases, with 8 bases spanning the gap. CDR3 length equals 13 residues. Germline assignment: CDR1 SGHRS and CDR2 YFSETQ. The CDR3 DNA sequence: TGCGCCAGCAGCTTGGAATGGTCTTATGGCTACACCTTC. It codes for CASSLEWSYGYTF.

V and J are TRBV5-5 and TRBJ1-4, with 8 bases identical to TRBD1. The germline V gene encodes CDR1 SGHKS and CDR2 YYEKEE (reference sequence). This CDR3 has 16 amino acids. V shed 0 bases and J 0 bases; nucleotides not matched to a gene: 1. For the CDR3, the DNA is TGTGCCAGCAGCTTGGCAGGGGGCGCAACTAATGAAAAACTGTTTTTT. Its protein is CASSLAGGATNEKLFF.

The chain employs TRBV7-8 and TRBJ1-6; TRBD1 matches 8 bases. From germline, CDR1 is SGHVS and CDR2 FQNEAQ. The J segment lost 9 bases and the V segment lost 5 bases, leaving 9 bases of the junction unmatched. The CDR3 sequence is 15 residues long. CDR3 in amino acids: CASSRADRGGSPLHF. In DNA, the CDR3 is TGTGCCAGCAGCCGGGCCGACAGGGGAGGTTCACCCCTCCACTTT.

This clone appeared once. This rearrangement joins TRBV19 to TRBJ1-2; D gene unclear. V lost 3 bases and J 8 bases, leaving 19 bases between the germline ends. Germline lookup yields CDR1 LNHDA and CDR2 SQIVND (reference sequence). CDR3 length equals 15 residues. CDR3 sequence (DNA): TGTGCCAGTAGTATCGTACAGCATAAGTTAGGGGGCTACACCTTC. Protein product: CASSIVQHKLGGYTF.

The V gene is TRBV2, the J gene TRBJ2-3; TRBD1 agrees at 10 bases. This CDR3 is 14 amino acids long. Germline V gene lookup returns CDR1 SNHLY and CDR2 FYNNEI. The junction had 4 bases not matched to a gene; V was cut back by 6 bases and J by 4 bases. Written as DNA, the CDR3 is TGTGCCAGCAGCGACAGGGGGCGTGCAGATACGCAGTATTTT. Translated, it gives CASSDRGRADTQYF.

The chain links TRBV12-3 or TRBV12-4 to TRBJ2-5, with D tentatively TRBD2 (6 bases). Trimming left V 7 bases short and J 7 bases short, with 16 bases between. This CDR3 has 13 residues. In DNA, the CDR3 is TGTGCCAGCACCCCGTTGGTGGAGGGGACCCAGTACTTC. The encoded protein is CASTPLVEGTQYF.

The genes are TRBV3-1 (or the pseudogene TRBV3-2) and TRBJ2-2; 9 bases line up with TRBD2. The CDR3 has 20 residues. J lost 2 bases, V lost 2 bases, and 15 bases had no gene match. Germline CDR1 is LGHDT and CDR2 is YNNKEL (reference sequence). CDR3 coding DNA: TGTGCCAGCAGCCAAAAGCGGCGGGAGGGCCGACCGCCCAACACCGGGGAGCTGTTTTTT. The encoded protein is CASSQKRREGRPPNTGELFF.

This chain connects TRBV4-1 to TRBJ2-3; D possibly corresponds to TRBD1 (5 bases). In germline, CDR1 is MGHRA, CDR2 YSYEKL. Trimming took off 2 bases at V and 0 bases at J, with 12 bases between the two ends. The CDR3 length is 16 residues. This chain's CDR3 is CASSQTSTASTDTQYF. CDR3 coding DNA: TGCGCCAGCAGCCAAACCTCGACAGCTAGCACAGATACGCAGTATTTT.

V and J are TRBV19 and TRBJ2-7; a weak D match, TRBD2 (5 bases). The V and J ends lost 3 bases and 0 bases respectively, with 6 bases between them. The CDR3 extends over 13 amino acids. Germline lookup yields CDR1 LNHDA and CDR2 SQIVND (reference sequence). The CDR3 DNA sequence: TGTGCCAGTAGTATCGGGAACTCCTACGAGCAGTACTTC. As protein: CASSIGNSYEQYF.

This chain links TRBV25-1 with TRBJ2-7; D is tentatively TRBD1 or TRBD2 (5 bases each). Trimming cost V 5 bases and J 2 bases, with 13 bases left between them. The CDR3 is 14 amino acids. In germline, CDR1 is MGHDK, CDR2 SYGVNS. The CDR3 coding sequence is TGTGCCAGCAGTATACGGGACGGACCCTACGAGCAGTACTTC. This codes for CASSIRDGPYEQYF.

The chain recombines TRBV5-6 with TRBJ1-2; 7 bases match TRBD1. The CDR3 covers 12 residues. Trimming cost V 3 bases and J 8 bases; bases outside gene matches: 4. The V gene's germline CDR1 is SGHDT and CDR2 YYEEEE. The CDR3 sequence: CASSWDSWGYTF. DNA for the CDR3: TGTGCCAGCAGCTGGGACAGTTGGGGCTACACCTTC.

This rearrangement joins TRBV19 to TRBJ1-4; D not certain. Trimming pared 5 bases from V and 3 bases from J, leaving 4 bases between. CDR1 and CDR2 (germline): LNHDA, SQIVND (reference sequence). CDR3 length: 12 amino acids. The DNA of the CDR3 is TGTGCCAGTAGTGCCTCTAATGAAAAACTGTTTTTT. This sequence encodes CASSASNEKLFF.

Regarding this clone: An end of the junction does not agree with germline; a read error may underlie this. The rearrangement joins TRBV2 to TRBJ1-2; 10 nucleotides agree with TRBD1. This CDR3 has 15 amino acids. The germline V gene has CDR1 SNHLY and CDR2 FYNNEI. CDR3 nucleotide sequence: TGTGCCAGCACGAGACAGGGGGCGACTAATTATGGCTACACCTTC. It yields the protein CASTRQGATNYGYTF.

The CDR3 DNA reads TGTGCCAGCAGCCCAGACTACAGGGGGCTAGACACTGAAGCTTTCTTT. As protein: CASSPDYRGLDTEAFF. The chain combines TRBV5-4 with TRBJ1-1; 9 bases agree with TRBD1. Germline CDR1 SGHNT, CDR2 YYREEE (reference sequence). The CDR3 is 16 residues long. V gave up 4 bases and J gave up 3 bases; unmatched junction bases: 10.

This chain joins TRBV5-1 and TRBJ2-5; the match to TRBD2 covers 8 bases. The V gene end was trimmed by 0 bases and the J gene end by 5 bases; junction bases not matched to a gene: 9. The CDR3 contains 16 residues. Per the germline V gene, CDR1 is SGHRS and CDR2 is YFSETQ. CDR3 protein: CASSLDFSSGEETQYF. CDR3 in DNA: TGCGCCAGCAGCTTGGACTTCAGTAGCGGGGAGGAGACCCAGTACTTC.

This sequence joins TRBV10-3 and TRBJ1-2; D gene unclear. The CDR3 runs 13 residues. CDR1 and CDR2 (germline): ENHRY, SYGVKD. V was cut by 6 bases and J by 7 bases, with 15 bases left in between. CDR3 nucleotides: TGTGCCATCAGGGCAGGACCCCGGAGTGGCTACACCTTC. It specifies CAIRAGPRSGYTF.

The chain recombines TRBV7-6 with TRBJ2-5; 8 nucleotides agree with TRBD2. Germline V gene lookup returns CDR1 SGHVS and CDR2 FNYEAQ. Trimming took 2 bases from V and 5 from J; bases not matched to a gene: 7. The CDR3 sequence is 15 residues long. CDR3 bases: TGTGCCAGCAGCTTATCGATTAGCGGGATCGAGACCCAGTACTTC. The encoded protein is CASSLSISGIETQYF.

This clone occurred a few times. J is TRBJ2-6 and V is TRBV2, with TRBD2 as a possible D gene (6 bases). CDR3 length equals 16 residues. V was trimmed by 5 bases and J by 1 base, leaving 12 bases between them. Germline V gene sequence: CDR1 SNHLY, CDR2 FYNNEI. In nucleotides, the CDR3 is TGTGCCAGCAGTTCCCGACTAGTTTCTGGGGCCAACGTCCTGACTTTC. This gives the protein CASSSRLVSGANVLTF.

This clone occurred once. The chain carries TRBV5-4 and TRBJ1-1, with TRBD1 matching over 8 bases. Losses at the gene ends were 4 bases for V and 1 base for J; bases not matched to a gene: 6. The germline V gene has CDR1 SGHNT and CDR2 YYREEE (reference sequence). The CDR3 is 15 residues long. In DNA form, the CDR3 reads TGTGCCAGCAGCCCTAACAGGGGGAGGAACACTGAAGCTTTCTTT. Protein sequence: CASSPNRGRNTEAFF.

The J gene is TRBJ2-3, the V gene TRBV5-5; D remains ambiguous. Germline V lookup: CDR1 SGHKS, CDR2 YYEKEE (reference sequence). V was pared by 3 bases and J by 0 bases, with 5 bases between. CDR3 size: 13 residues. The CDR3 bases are TGTGCCAGCAGCTCAACTAGCACAGATACGCAGTATTTT. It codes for CASSSTSTDTQYF.